Each of the 11 T cell receptor beta chains below was sequenced from the same sample in a study of T cells in Graves' hyperthyroidism and ophthalmopathy. RNA transcripts yielded amplified TCR beta CDR3 regions. The HTBI primer set served for first-round RT-PCR of the TCR CDR3. MiXCR, applied by TCRdb to the multiplex PCR reads, yields one record per CDR3 protein. The table includes hundreds of thousands of distinct CDR3 sequences, about 14% detected once. The specimen was blood. These receptors came from a woman under 30 with Graves' hyperthyroidism.

This clonotype was counted ten times or more. The chain carries TRBV2 and TRBJ2-1, with 9 bases aligning to TRBD2. The V gene's germline CDR1 is SNHLY and CDR2 FYNNEI. Trimming cost V 2 bases and J 5 bases; bases outside gene matches: 7. The CDR3 runs to 16 residues. Written as DNA, the CDR3 is TGTGCCAGCAGTGAAAAACCGACTAGCGGTAACAATGAGCAGTTCTTC. This gives the protein CASSEKPTSGNNEQFF.

This clonotype was counted at least ten times. The rearrangement uses TRBV4-2 and TRBJ1-2; D uncertain. Germline lookup yields CDR1 LGHNA and CDR2 YNFKEQ. Between the trimmed V and J ends, which lost 0 bases and 4 bases, there was a span of 15 bases. The CDR3 covers 16 residues. This CDR3 reads CASSQEVVGSFYGYTF. CDR3 nucleotides: TGTGCCAGCAGCCAAGAGGTGGTGGGCAGCTTCTATGGCTACACCTTC.

The rearrangement links TRBV4-2 to TRBJ2-1; D possibly uses TRBD1 or TRBD2 (5 bases each). Trimming left V 5 bases short and J 6 bases short, with 20 bases between. Germline V gene data show CDR1 as LGHNA and CDR2 as YNFKEQ. This CDR3 spans 16 amino acids. The DNA of the CDR3 is TGTGCCAGCAGCGCCCGATGGGCAGCTGGGGGCAATGAGCAGTTCTTC. It is translated as CASSARWAAGGNEQFF.

This clonotype came up many times. This sequence joins TRBV2 and TRBJ2-7; tentatively, D is TRBD1 (6 bases). V was trimmed by 10 bases and J by 3 bases, leaving 16 bases between them. CDR3 size: 13 residues. The germline CDR1 and CDR2 sequences are SNHLY and FYNNEI. CDR3 region: CANGDRIRYEQYF. Written as DNA, the CDR3 is TGTGCCAACGGAGACAGGATCCGCTACGAGCAGTACTTC. Supplemented by reference TRBV2 and TRBJ2-7, the full variable domain reads EPEVTQTPSHQVTQMGQEVILRCVPISNHLYFYWYRQILGQKVEFLVSFYNNEISEKSEIFDDQFSVERPDGSNFTLKIRSTKLEDSAMYFCANGDRIRYEQYFGPGTRLTVT.

J is TRBJ2-5 and V is TRBV5-5; no reliable D call. From germline, CDR1 is SGHKS and CDR2 YYEKEE (reference sequence). This CDR3 contains 14 residues. Trimming shortened V by 1 base and J by 2 bases, and 9 bases separated the two germline ends. The CDR3 DNA reads TGTGCCAGCAGCTTGCGTTCCGTACAAGAGACCCAGTACTTC. Protein: CASSLRSVQETQYF.

This clonotype was seen repeatedly, ten times or more. V gene TRBV14 combines with J gene TRBJ2-5; 9 bases map to TRBD2. V dropped 4 bases and J dropped 1; count of bases not matched to a gene: 7. The CDR3 has 16 residues. Looked up from germline, CDR1 is SGHDN and CDR2 is FVKESK. The CDR3 protein is CASSRISGSSQETQYF. The DNA for the CDR3 is TGTGCCAGCAGCCGAATTAGCGGGAGCTCCCAAGAGACCCAGTACTTC. Together with reference TRBV14 and TRBJ2-5, the CDR3 gives the full variable domain: EAGVTQFPSHSVIEKGQTVTLRCDPISGHDNLYWYRRVMGKEIKFLLHFVKESKQDESGMPNNRFLAERTGGTYSTLKVQPAELEDSGVYFCASSRISGSSQETQYFGPGTRLLVL.

V and J are TRBV19 and TRBJ2-7; 9 nucleotides align to TRBD2. With V trimmed by 7 bases and J by 3 bases, 7 bases remained unmatched. CDR3 length: 14 residues. Germline CDR1 is LNHDA and CDR2 is SQIVND (reference sequence). This CDR3 is CASNPGLAHYEQYF. The CDR3 DNA sequence: TGTGCCAGTAACCCTGGACTAGCGCACTACGAGCAGTACTTC.

V usage is TRBV4-1 and J usage is TRBJ2-1, with a possible D match to TRBD2 (5 bases). The ends were cut back, 4 bases at V and 6 bases at J, with 16 bases in the middle. Germline values: CDR1 MGHRA, CDR2 YSYEKL. The CDR3 runs to 15 residues. The DNA for the CDR3 is TGCGCCAGCAGCCCAAGCGGTTCCCCCCTCAATGAGCAGTTCTTC. This encodes CASSPSGSPLNEQFF.

The chain recombines TRBV28 with TRBJ2-1, with TRBD2 matching over 7 bases. Germline-derived CDR1 and CDR2 are MDHEN and SYDVKM. V gave up 4 bases and J gave up 6 bases; unmatched junction bases: 15. This CDR3 is built from 17 residues. The CDR3 DNA reads TGTGCCAGCAGTTATTGGGGGGGGGACTTAGGGACCAATGAGCAGTTCTTC. Its translation: CASSYWGGDLGTNEQFF. The whole variable domain, remainder taken from reference TRBV28 and TRBJ2-1, is DVKVTQSSRYLVKRTGEKVFLECVQDMDHENMFWYRQDPGLGLRLIYFSYDVKMKEKGDIPEGYSVSREKKERFSLILESASTNQTSMYLCASSYWGGDLGTNEQFFGPGTRLTVL.

The J gene is TRBJ2-7, the V gene TRBV27; D is ambiguous. Per germline, CDR1 MNHEY and CDR2 SMNVEV (reference sequence). V was pared by 5 bases and J by 7 bases, with 12 bases between. The CDR3 is 12 amino acids. The CDR3 sequence: CASSPTLREQYF. The CDR3 DNA reads as TGTGCCAGCAGTCCCACCCTGAGGGAGCAGTACTTC.

This clonotype was counted at least ten times. The chain has TRBV20-1 and TRBJ2-1; D unresolved. With 2 bases removed from V and 5 bases from J, the gap between germline ends came to 4 bases. The length of the CDR3 is 11 residues. Per the germline V gene, CDR1 is DFQATT and CDR2 is SNEGSKA (reference sequence). The CDR3 DNA is TGCAGTGCTAGACCCCACAATGAGCAGTTCTTC. Translation: CSARPHNEQFF.